Following are 10 T cell receptor beta chains from one sample sequenced in a study of beta chain features in type 1 diabetes (dated by TCRdb to 2017 to 2018). Library generation was performed with the immunoSEQ multiplex PCR assay. The entire isolated RNA was reverse transcribed using the High Capacity cDNA Reverse Transcription Kit, and thus expressed TCRB transcripts were sequenced. TCRdb retrieved this table from immuneACCESS and kept in-frame rearrangements only. Not all clones are present; in checked studies, unresolved V genes account for under half, and no reason is known for the remainder. The sample table contains some 150,000 clones; only one count was recorded for 6.9% of them. Together, the top ten hold about 1.5% of the sample. Sequencing was performed on central memory CD4+ T cells from blood. Every receptor here comes from a woman aged 25 to 45 in good health.

This chain connects TRBV11-2 to TRBJ2-3; a possible D gene is TRBD2 (6 bases). The CDR3 extends over 12 amino acids. V was cut by 6 bases and J by 15 bases, with 19 bases left in between. Germline V gene sequence: CDR1 SGHAT, CDR2 FQNNGV. CDR3 DNA: TGTGCCAGCAGTGGGGATGCGGGACCGGGTTATTTT. Protein sequence: CASSGDAGPGYF.

The chain is built from TRBV7-9 and TRBJ2-7; 8 bases agree with TRBD2. Germline lookup yields CDR1 SEHNR and CDR2 FQNEAQ (reference sequence). The V segment lost 4 bases and the J segment 0 bases; nucleotides outside the gene matches: 5. The CDR3 length is 15 residues. The DNA of the CDR3 is TGTGCCAGCAGCTCCCAGACTAGCGTCTCCTACGAGCAGTACTTC. Its translation is CASSSQTSVSYEQYF.

The rearrangement uses TRBV15 and TRBJ1-5, with a weak D call TRBD1 (5 bases). There are 16 residues in the CDR3. Per the germline V gene, CDR1 is LNHNV and CDR2 is YYDKDF (reference sequence). The V and J ends lost 0 bases and 9 bases respectively, with 18 bases between them. The CDR3 loop is CATSRDRGPRSSPQHF. The CDR3 coding sequence is TGTGCCACCAGCAGAGATAGGGGCCCGAGAAGTTCGCCCCAGCATTTT.

The V and J genes are TRBV28 and TRBJ1-4; the match to TRBD1 covers 8 bases. The V and J ends lost 5 bases and 7 bases, in that order; junction bases with no gene match: 6. Germline-derived CDR1 and CDR2 are MDHEN and SYDVKM. This CDR3 region has 14 residues. CDR3: CASSVQGGREKLFF. The CDR3 DNA reads TGTGCCAGCAGTGTACAGGGGGGTCGTGAAAAACTGTTTTTT.

The chain has TRBV30 and TRBJ2-7; 8 nucleotides agree with TRBD2. This CDR3 comprises 13 residues. Trimming took 1 base from V and 4 from J; bases not matched to a gene: 3. Germline-derived CDR1 and CDR2 are GTSNPN and SVGIG (reference sequence). This CDR3 reads CAWSESGRYEQYF. CDR3 sequence (DNA): TGTGCCTGGAGTGAAAGCGGGAGATACGAGCAGTACTTC.

This clone was observed a handful of times. Relative to the germline gene, one junction end is altered; a read error may explain this. J is TRBJ1-2 and V is TRBV5-5; D is perhaps TRBD1 (5 bases). The CDR3 consists of 13 residues. Germline V gene data show CDR1 as SGHKS and CDR2 as YYEKEE (reference sequence). DNA of the CDR3: TGTGCCAGCAGCACCCGACAGCAGTATGGCCACACCTTC. This gives the protein CASSTRQQYGHTF.

This clone was detected a few times. The chain is built from TRBV5-1 and TRBJ2-7, with TRBD1 matching over 8 bases. J lost 6 bases, V lost 0 bases, and 5 bases had no gene match. There are 14 residues in the CDR3. Germline values: CDR1 SGHRS, CDR2 YFSETQ. The CDR3 nucleotides are TGCGCCAGCAGCTTGGGACAGGGGATGGGCGAGCAGTACTTC. The encoded protein is CASSLGQGMGEQYF.

This chain joins TRBV5-1 and TRBJ1-4; D not resolved. V gave up 4 bases and J gave up 3 bases, with 13 bases separating them. CDR1 and CDR2 (germline): SGHRS, YFSETQ. CDR3 length equals 15 residues. The CDR3 spells CASSLVAEANEKLFF. The CDR3, as DNA: TGCGCCAGCAGCCTCGTAGCAGAGGCTAATGAAAAACTGTTTTTT.

This clone was detected only a few times. The chain combines TRBV11-2 with TRBJ2-4; perhaps TRBD1 as D (5 bases). The CDR3 has 11 residues. Germline CDR1 reads SGHAT; CDR2 reads FQNNGV. Trimming stripped 5 bases from V and 12 bases from J, with 11 bases between. As DNA, the CDR3 is TGTGCCAGCAGCGCCGTGGGGCATCAGTACTTC. Amino acids: CASSAVGHQYF.

The rearrangement uses TRBV28 and TRBJ1-3; TRBD1 is a possible D gene (5 bases). The V and J ends lost 4 bases and 0 bases respectively, with 7 bases between them. CDR3 length: 14 amino acids. Germline CDR1 MDHEN, CDR2 SYDVKM. The CDR3 loop is CASSWGGSGNTIYF. The CDR3 DNA follows: TGTGCCAGCAGTTGGGGGGGCTCTGGAAACACCATATATTTT.